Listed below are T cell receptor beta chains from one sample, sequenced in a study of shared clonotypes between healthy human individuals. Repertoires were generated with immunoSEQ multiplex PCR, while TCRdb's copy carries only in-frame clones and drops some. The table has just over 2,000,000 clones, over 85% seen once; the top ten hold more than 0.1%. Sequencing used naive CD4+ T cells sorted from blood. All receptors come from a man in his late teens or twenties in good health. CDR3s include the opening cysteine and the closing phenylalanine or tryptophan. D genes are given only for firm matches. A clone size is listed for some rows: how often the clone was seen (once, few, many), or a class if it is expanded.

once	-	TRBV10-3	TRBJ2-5	CAIAPGAQETQYF	TGTGCCATCGCGCCGGGAGCTCAAGAGACCCAGTACTTC
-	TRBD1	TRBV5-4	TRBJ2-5	CASSLGTGYQETQYF	TGTGCCAGCAGCTTGGGGACAGGGTACCAAGAGACCCAGTACTTC
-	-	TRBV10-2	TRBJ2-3	CASSAGTTQYF	TGCGCCAGCAGTGCCGGGACTACGCAGTATTTT
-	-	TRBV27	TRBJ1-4	CASSFSGLAEKLFF	TGTGCCAGCAGTTTCTCAGGGTTGGCTGAAAAACTGTTTTTT
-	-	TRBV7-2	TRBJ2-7	CASSSGHSYEQYF	TGTGCCAGCAGCTCGGGCCATTCCTACGAGCAGTACTTC
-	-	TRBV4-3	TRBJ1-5	CASSQDGQGRQPQHF	TGCGCCAGCAGCCAAGATGGTCAGGGAAGGCAGCCCCAGCATTTT
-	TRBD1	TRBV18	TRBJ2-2	CASSPRQGSGELFF	TGTGCCAGCTCACCACGACAGGGGTCCGGGGAGCTGTTTTTT
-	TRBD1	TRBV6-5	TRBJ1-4	CASSYDGTGVEKLFF	TGTGCCAGCAGTTATGACGGGACAGGGGTTGAAAAACTGTTTTTT
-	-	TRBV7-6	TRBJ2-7	CASSLAGGQSMNQYF	TGTGCCAGCAGCTTAGCGGGCGGACAGTCAATGAATCAGTACTTC
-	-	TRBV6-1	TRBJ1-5	CASSALQQLNQPQHF	TGTGCCAGCAGTGCCCTCCAACAGCTCAATCAGCCCCAGCATTTT
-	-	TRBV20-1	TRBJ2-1	CSATREDEQFF	TGCAGTGCTACCCGCGAGGACGAGCAGTTCTTC